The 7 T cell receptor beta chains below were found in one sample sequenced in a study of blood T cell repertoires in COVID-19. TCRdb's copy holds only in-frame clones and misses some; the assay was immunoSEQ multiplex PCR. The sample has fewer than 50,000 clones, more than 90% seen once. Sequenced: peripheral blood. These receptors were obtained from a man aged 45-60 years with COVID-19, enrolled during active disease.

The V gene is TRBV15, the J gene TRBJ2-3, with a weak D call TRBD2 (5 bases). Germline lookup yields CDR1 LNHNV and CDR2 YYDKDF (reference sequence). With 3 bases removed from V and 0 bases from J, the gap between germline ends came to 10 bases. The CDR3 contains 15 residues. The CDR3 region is CATSSWERSTDTQYF. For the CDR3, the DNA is TGTGCCACCAGCAGTTGGGAGCGGAGCACAGATACGCAGTATTTT.

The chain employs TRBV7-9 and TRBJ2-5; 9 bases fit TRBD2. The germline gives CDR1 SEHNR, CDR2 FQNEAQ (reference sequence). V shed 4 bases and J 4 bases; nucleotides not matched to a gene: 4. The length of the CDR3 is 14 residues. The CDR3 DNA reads TGTGCCAGCAGCTCAGGGACTAGCCGAGAGACCCAGTACTTC. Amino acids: CASSSGTSRETQYF.

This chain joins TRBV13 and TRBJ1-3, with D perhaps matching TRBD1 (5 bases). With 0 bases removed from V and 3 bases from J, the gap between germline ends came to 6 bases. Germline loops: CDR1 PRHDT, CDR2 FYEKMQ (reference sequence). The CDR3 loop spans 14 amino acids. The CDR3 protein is CASSLGQGGNTIYF. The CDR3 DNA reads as TGTGCCAGCAGCTTAGGGCAGGGTGGAAACACCATATATTTT.

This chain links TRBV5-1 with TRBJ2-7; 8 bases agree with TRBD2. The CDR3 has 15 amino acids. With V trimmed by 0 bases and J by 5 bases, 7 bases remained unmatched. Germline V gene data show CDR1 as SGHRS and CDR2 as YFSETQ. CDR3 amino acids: CASSLAGREDHEQYF. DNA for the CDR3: TGCGCCAGCAGCTTGGCCGGGCGGGAGGACCACGAGCAGTACTTC.

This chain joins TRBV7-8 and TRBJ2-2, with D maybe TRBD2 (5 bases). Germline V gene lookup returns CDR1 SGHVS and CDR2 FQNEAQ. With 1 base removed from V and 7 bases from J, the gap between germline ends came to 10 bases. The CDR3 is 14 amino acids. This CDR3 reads CASSLGGNGGELFF. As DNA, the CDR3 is TGTGCCAGCAGCTTAGGAGGGAATGGCGGGGAGCTGTTTTTT.

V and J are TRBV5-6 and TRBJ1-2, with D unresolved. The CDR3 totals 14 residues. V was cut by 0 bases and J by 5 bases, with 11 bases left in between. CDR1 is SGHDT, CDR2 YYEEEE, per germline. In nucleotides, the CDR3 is TGTGCCAGCAGCTTGGTGTCAGATGTTTATGGCTACACCTTC. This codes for CASSLVSDVYGYTF.

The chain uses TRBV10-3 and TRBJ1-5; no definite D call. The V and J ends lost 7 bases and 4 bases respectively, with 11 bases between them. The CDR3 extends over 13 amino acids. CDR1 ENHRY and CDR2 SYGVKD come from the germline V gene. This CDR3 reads CAITAGGNQPQHF. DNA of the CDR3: TGTGCCATCACCGCAGGAGGGAATCAGCCCCAGCATTTT.